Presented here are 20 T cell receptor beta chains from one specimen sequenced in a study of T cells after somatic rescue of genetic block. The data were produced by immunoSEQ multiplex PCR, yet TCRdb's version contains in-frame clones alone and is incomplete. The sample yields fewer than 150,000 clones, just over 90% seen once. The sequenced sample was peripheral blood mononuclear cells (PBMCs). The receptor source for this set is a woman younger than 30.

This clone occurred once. CDR3 amino acids: CASSLSRGGRQPQHF. CDR3 sequence (DNA): TGTGCCAGCAGTCTTAGTCGGGGAGGGCGACAGCCCCAGCATTTT. The chain has TRBV2 and TRBJ1-5, with D uncertain. The CDR3 covers 15 residues. Germline V gives CDR1 SNHLY, CDR2 FYNNEI. Between the trimmed V and J ends, which lost 5 bases and 7 bases, there was a span of 18 bases.

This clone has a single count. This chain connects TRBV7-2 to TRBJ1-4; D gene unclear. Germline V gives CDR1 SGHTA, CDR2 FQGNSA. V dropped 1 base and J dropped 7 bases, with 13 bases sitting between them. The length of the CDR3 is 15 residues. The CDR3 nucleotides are TGTGCCAGCAGCTTAGAAATTCGCAGAGCTGAAAAACTGTTTTTT. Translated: CASSLEIRRAEKLFF.

The CDR3 bases are TGTGCCAGCAGCATAAACAGGGATTCACCCCTCCACTTT. Encoded protein: CASSINRDSPLHF. The genes are TRBV7-3 and TRBJ1-6, with D possibly matching TRBD1 (6 bases). V was shortened by 5 bases and J by 8 bases, with 10 bases between the two germline ends. From germline, CDR1 is SGHTA and CDR2 FQGTGA. This CDR3 has 13 amino acids.

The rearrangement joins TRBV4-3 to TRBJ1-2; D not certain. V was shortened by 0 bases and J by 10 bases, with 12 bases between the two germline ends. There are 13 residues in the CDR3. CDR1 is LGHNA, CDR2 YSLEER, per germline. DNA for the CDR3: TGCGCCAGCAGCCAAGATACCCTACGGGACTACACCTTC. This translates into CASSQDTLRDYTF.

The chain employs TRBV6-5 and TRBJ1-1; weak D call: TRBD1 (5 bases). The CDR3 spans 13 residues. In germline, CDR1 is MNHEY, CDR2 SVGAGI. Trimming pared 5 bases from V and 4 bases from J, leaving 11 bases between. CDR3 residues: CASSTGGRTEAFF. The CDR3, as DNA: TGTGCCAGCAGTACGGGGGGACGCACTGAAGCTTTCTTT.

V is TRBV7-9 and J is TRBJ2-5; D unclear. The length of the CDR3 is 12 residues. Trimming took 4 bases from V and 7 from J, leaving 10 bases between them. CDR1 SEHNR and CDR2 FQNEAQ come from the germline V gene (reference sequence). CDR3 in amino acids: CASSSNLRTQYF. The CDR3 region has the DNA TGTGCCAGCAGCTCGAACCTGCGGACCCAGTACTTC. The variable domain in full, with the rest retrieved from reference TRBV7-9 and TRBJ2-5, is DTGVSQNPRHKITKRGQNVTFRCDPISEHNRLYWYRQTLGQGPEFLTYFQNEAQLEKSRLLSDRFSAERPKGSFSTLEIQRTEQGDSAMYLCASSSNLRTQYFGPGTRLLVL.

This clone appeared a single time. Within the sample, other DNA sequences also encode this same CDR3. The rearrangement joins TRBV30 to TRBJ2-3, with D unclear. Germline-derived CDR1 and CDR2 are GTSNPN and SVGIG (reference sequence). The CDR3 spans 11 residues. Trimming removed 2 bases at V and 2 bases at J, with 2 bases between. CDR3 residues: CAWSPTDTQYF. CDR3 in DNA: TGTGCCTGGAGTCCCACAGATACGCAGTATTTT.

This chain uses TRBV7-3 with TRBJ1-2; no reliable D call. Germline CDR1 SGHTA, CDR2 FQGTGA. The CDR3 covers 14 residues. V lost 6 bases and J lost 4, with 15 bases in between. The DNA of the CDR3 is TGTGCCAGCAGGAACCCGGACCGGGGCTATGGCTACACCTTC. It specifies CASRNPDRGYGYTF.

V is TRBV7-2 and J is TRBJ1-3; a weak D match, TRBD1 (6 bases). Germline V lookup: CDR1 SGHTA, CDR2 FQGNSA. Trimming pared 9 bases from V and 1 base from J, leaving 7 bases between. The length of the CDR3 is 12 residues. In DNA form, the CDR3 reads TGTGCCAGTCAGGGGTCTGGAAACACCATATATTTT. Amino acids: CASQGSGNTIYF.

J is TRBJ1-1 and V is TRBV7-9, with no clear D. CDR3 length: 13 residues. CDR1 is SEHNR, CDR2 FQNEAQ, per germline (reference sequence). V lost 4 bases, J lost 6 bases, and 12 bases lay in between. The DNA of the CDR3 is TGTGCCAGCAGCTCCGGGCGTTGGGCTGAAGCTTTCTTT. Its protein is CASSSGRWAEAFF. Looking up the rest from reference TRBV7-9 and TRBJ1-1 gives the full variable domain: DTGVSQNPRHKITKRGQNVTFRCDPISEHNRLYWYRQTLGQGPEFLTYFQNEAQLEKSRLLSDRFSAERPKGSFSTLEIQRTEQGDSAMYLCASSSGRWAEAFFGQGTRLTVV.

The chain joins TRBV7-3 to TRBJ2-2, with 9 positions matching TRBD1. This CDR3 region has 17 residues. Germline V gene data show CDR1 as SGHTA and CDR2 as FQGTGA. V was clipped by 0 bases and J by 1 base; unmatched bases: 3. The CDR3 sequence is CASSLTTGGWNTGELFF. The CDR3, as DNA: TGTGCCAGCAGCTTAACAACAGGGGGCTGGAACACCGGGGAGCTGTTTTTT.

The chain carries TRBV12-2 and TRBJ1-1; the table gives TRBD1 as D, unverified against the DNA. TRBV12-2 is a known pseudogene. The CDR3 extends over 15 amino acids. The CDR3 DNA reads TGTGCAAGTCGTTCCGCCGGGACAGGGTCGACTGAAGCTTTCTTT. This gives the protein CASRSAGTGSTEAFF.

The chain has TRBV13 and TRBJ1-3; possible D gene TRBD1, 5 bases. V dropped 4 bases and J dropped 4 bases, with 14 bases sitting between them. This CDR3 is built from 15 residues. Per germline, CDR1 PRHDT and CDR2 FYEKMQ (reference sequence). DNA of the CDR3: TGTGCCAGCAGCTCATCCGAGGGGAAGGGAAACACCATATATTTT. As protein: CASSSSEGKGNTIYF.

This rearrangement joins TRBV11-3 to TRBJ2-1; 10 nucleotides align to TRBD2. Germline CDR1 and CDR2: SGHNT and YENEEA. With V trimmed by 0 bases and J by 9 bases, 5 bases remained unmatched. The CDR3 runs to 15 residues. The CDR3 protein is CASSLDSGGQSEQFF. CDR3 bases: TGTGCCAGCAGCTTAGATAGCGGGGGGCAGAGTGAGCAGTTCTTC.

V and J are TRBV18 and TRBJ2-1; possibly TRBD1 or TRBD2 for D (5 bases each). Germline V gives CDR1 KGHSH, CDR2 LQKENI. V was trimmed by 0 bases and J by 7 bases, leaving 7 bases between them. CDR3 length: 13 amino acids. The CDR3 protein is CASSPPEGNEQFF. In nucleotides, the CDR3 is TGTGCCAGCTCACCACCCGAGGGGAATGAGCAGTTCTTC. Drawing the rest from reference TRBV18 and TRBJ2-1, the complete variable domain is NAGVMQNPRHLVRRRGQEARLRCSPMKGHSHVYWYRQLPEEGLKFMVYLQKENIIDESGMPKERFSAEFPKEGPSILRIQQVVRGDSAAYFCASSPPEGNEQFFGPGTRLTVL.

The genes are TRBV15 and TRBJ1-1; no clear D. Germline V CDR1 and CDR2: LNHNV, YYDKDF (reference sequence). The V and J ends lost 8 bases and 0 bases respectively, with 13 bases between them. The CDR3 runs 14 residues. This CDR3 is CATRVVGLNTEAFF. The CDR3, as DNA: TGTGCCACCCGCGTAGTAGGGCTGAACACTGAAGCTTTCTTT.

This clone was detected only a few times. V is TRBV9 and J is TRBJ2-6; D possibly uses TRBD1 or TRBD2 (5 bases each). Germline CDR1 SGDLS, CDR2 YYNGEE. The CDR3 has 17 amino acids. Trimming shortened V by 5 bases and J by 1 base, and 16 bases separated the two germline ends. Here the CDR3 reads CASRGDGVLSGANVLTF. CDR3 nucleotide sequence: TGTGCCAGCAGGGGGGACGGGGTCCTATCTGGGGCCAACGTCCTGACTTTC.

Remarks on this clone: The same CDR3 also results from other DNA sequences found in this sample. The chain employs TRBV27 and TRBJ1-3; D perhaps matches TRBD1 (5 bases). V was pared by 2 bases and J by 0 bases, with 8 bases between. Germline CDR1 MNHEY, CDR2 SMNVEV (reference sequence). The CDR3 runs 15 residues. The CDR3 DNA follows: TGTGCCAGCAGTTTAGGGAGGGGCTCTGGAAACACCATATATTTT. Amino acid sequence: CASSLGRGSGNTIYF.

CDR3: CASSEPTRQGYEQYF. CDR3 coding DNA: TGTGCCAGCAGTGAACCTACGCGACAGGGTTACGAGCAGTACTTC. The chain combines TRBV6-1 with TRBJ2-7, with 7 nucleotides matching TRBD1. The CDR3 is made up of 15 amino acids. Trimming cost V 2 bases and J 4 bases; bases outside gene matches: 8. The germline V gene encodes CDR1 MNHNS and CDR2 SASEGT.

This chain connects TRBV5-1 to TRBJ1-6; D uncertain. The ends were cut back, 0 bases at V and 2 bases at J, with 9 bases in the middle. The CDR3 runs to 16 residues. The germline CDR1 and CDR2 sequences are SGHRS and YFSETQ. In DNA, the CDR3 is TGCGCCAGCAGCTTGGTGACCGGGGCCTATAATTCACCCCTCCACTTT. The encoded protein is CASSLVTGAYNSPLHF.